This T cell receptor (beta chain) was sequenced for a study of T cells expressing NK-cell markers. Looking at the study overall: Cells sorted as CD3+CD56+NKG2C+, CD3+CD56+NKG2C- and CD3+CD56-NKG2C+ T cells supplied the TCR beta repertoires. Overall study results and limits: Dominant NKG2C+ clonotypes in a handful of donors made up roughly 1.0-7.0% of CD8+ T cells.

Notes on this clonotype: Antigen: not known.

The CDR3 is 15 residues long. Germline V gives CDR1 SGHRS, CDR2 YFSETQ. Generation of TCR beta cDNA was performed by 5'RACE template switching incorporating UMIs. TCRdb reprocessed the 5' RACE reads and keeps a single row for each CDR3 protein, giving no DNA. This sample's table has more than 120,000 distinct CDR3 sequences. The gene calls are TRBV5-1 and TRBJ2-1; TCRdb's D call of TRBD2 is untestable without DNA. The TCR originated in a man aged 18 to 35 in good health. Sequenced sample: blood T cells: a sorted CD56 or NKG2C T cell subset, CD4+ or CD8+ T cells, or bulk PBMC T cells (not recorded which). This CDR3 reads CASRILAENYNEQFF.